This TCR beta chain stems from a study of blood T cell repertoires in COVID-19. The overall study: The United States, Italy and Spain provided the acute and convalescent COVID-19 samples. The cDNA or gDNA used as material had been derived from T cells, B-cell-depleted T cells, or PBMCs.

Original processing methods: Nucleated cell number was recorded as an estimate derived from reference gene primer amplification. TCRdb's copy holds only in-frame clones and misses some; the assay was immunoSEQ multiplex PCR. The DNA was the basis for D and trimming; V, J and clone size are from that table. Of roughly 230,000 clones in the sample, approximately 77% were seen once. The CDR3 contains 15 residues. The germline gives CDR1 LNHDA, CDR2 SQIVND (reference sequence). V dropped 5 bases and J dropped 7; count of bases not matched to a gene: 10. This rearrangement joins TRBV19 to TRBJ1-5; 8 nucleotides agree with TRBD1. The sequence derives from a woman older than 75 with acute or convalescent COVID-19. Sequencing used peripheral blood. Written as DNA, the CDR3 is TGTGCCAGTAGTTCCAGCGGGACAGGTTTACAGCCCCAGCATTTT. This encodes CASSSSGTGLQPQHF.